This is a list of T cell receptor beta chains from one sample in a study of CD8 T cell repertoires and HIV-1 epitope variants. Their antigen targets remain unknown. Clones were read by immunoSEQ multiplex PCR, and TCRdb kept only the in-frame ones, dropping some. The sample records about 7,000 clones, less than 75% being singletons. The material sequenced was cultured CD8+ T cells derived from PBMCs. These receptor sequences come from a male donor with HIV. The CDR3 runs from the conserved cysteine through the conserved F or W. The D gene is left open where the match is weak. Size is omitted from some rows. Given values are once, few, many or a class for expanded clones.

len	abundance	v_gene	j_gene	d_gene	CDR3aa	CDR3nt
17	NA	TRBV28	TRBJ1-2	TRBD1	CASSNAPQGRVIYGYTF	TGTGCCAGCAGTAACGCCCCACAGGGGAGGGTTATCTATGGCTACACCTTC
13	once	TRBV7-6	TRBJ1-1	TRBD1	CASSSDRDTEAFF	TGTGCCAGTAGCTCAGACAGGGACACTGAAGCTTTCTTT
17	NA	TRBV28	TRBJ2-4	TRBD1	CASRSPRGQGAKNIQYF	TGTGCCAGCAGATCGCCTCGTGGACAGGGAGCCAAAAACATTCAGTACTTC
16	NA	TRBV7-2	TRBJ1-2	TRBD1	CASSLAGQGWDYGYTF	TGTGCCAGCAGCTTAGCAGGACAGGGATGGGACTATGGCTACACCTTC
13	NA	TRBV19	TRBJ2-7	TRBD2	CASGAGGPYEQYF	TGTGCCAGTGGAGCGGGAGGTCCCTACGAGCAGTACTTC
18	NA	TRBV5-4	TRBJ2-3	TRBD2	CASSWGTRRESLADTQYF	TGTGCCAGCAGCTGGGGGACCCGGCGGGAGTCTCTTGCAGATACGCAGTATTTT
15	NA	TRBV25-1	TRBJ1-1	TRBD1	CASGRDRGSNTEAFF	TGTGCCAGCGGCCGGGACAGGGGTTCAAACACTGAAGCTTTCTTT
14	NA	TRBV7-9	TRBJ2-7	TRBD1	CASSETGSVYEQYF	TGTGCCAGCAGCGAGACAGGGAGCGTCTACGAGCAGTACTTC
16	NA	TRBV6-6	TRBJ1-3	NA	CASRGDTGLGGNTIYF	TGTGCCAGCAGGGGGGACACGGGCTTGGGAGGAAACACCATATATTTT
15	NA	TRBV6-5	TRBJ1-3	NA	CASSRDKYSGNTIYF	TGTGCCAGCAGCCGAGACAAATACTCTGGAAACACCATATATTTT
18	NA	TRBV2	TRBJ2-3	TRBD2	CASSEAGLAGGRTDTQYF	TGTGCCAGCAGTGAAGCGGGACTAGCGGGGGGGCGGACAGATACGCAGTATTTT
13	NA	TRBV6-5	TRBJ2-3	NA	CATKPPSTDTQYF	TGTGCCACCAAGCCGCCTAGCACAGATACGCAGTATTTT
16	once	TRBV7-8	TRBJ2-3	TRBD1	CASSPQTGVRTDTQYF	TGTGCTAGCAGCCCGCAGACAGGGGTACGCACAGATACGCAGTATTTT
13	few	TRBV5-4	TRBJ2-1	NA	CASSGSSYNEQFF	TGTGCCAGCAGCGGTAGCTCCTACAATGAGCAGTTCTTC
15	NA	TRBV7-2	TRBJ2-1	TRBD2	CASSYPGLASDEQFF	TGTGCCAGCAGCTACCCGGGACTAGCTTCAGATGAGCAGTTCTTC
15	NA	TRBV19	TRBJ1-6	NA	CASSIGDGENSPLHF	TGTGCCAGTAGTATAGGGGACGGAGAGAATTCACCCCTCCACTTT
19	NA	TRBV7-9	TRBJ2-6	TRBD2	CASSPTRLAGGAGANVLTF	TGTGCCAGCAGCCCGACCCGGCTAGCGGGAGGGGCTGGGGCCAACGTCCTGACTTTC
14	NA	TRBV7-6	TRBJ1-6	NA	CASSPTVKGSPLHF	TGTGCCAGCAGCCCGACAGTGAAAGGTTCACCCCTCCACTTT
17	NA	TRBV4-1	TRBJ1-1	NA	CASSQDLAGAQNTEAFF	TGCGCCAGCAGCCAAGATCTTGCGGGGGCGCAGAACACTGAAGCTTTCTTT
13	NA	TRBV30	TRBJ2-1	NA	CAWSWDTKGEQFF	TGTGCCTGGAGTTGGGACACTAAGGGTGAGCAGTTCTTC
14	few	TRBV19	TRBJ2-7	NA	CASSILGAAYEQYF	TGTGCCAGTAGTATCCTGGGGGCAGCCTACGAGCAGTACTTC
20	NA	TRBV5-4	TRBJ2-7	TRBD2	CASSLGSAGTSGRNTYEQYF	TGTGCCAGCAGCTTGGGTTCTGCCGGGACTAGCGGGCGGAATACCTACGAGCAGTACTTC
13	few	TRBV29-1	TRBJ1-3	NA	CSVVLPSGNTIYF	TGCAGCGTTGTACTTCCCTCTGGAAACACCATATATTTT
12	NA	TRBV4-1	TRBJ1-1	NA	CASSQVGNEAFF	TGCGCCAGCAGCCAAGTTGGGAATGAAGCTTTCTTT
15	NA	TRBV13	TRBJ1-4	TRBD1	CASSSGQGFNEKLFF	TGTGCCAGCAGTTCCGGACAGGGGTTTAATGAAAAACTGTTTTTT
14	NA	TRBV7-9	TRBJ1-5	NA	CASSFGLYNQPQHF	TGTGCCAGCAGCTTCGGTCTTTATAATCAGCCCCAGCATTTT
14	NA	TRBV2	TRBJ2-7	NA	CASSDGRGHLEQYF	TGTGCCAGCAGTGATGGGAGGGGGCATCTTGAGCAGTACTTC
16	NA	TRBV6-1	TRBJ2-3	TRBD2	CASSESPAGEGDTQYF	TGTGCCAGCAGTGAAAGTCCAGCGGGAGAGGGAGATACGCAGTATTTT
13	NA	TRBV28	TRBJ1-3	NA	CASAPLSGNTIYF	TGTGCCAGCGCCCCGCTCTCTGGAAACACCATATATTTT
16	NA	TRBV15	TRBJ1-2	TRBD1	CATSRDSGGAQDGYTF	TGTGCCACCAGCAGAGATTCAGGGGGGGCGCAGGATGGCTACACCTTC
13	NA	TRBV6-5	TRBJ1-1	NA	CASTGQPNTEAFF	TGTGCCAGCACCGGACAGCCGAACACTGAAGCTTTCTTT
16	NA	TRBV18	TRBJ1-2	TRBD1	CASSPPKGQGNYGYTF	TGTGCCAGCTCACCACCTAAAGGACAGGGGAACTATGGCTACACCTTC
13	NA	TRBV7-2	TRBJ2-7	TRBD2	CAVTREGLGEQYF	TGTGCCGTTACTAGGGAGGGGCTGGGTGAGCAGTACTTC
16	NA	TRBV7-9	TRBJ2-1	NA	CASSHFTGEIYNEQFF	TGTGCCAGCAGCCACTTCACCGGAGAAATCTACAATGAGCAGTTCTTC
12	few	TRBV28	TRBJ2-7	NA	CASSYDSYEQYF	TGTGCCAGCAGTTATGACAGCTACGAGCAGTACTTC
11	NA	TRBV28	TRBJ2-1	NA	CANGGYNEQFF	TGTGCCAACGGAGGGTACAATGAGCAGTTCTTC
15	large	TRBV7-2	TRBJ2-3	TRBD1	CASSPGQGNTDTQYF	TGTGCCAGCAGCCCAGGACAGGGCAACACAGATACGCAGTATTTT
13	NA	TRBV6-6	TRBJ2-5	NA	CASSLGGGETQYF	TGTGCCAGCTCTCTAGGAGGGGGTGAGACCCAGTACTTC
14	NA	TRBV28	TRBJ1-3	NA	CASSLSQLGNTIYF	TGTGCCAGCAGTTTAAGCCAACTAGGAAACACCATATATTTT
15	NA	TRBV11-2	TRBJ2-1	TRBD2	CASSLLRGFRNEQFF	TGTGCCAGCAGCTTATTGCGGGGGTTTCGGAATGAGCAGTTCTTC
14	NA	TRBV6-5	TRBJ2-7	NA	CASSPGAITYEQYF	TGTGCCAGCAGCCCCGGGGCGATTACCTACGAGCAGTACTTC
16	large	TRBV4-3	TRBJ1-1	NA	CASSQDVGQGNTEAFF	TGCGCCAGCAGCCAAGATGTTGGGCAGGGGAACACTGAAGCTTTCTTT
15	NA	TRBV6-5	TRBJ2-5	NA	CASSSPRGNRETQYF	TGTGCCAGCAGTAGCCCGCGGGGTAACCGGGAGACCCAGTACTTC
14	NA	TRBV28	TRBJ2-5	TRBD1	CASSLGQGGETQYF	TGTGCCAGCAGTCTAGGACAGGGCGGAGAGACCCAGTACTTC
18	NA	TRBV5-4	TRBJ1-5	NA	CASSFGGGKLRENQPQHF	TGTGCCAGCAGCTTTGGTGGTGGGAAGTTAAGGGAAAATCAGCCCCAGCATTTT
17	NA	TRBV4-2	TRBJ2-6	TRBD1	CASSQGTGGLTGNVLTF	TGTGCCAGCAGCCAAGGTACAGGGGGCCTTACAGGCAACGTCCTGACTTTC
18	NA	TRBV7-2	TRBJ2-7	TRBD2	CASSSLVRTSGRAGEQYF	TGTGCCAGCAGCTCCCTAGTAAGAACTAGCGGGAGGGCTGGGGAGCAGTACTTC
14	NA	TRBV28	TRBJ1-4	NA	CASTDGATNEKLFF	TGTGCCAGCACGGACGGAGCAACTAATGAAAAACTGTTTTTT
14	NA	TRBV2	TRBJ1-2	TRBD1	CASTRTGKNYGYTF	TGTGCCAGCACCAGGACAGGGAAAAACTATGGCTACACCTTC
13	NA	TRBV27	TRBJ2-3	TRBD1	CGSGQGIGDTQYF	TGTGGGTCGGGACAGGGAATCGGGGATACGCAGTATTTT
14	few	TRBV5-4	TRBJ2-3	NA	CASSLSGWADTQYF	TGTGCCAGCAGCTTGAGCGGGTGGGCAGATACGCAGTATTTT
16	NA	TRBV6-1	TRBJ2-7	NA	CASSVSSGTVSYEQYF	TGTGCCAGCAGTGTATCCTCCGGGACGGTGTCCTACGAGCAGTACTTC
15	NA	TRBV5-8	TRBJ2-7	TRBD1	CASSLGDSDSYEQYF	TGTGCCAGCAGCTTGGGGGACAGTGACTCCTACGAGCAGTACTTC
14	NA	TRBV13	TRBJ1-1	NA	CASSPKRASTEAFF	TGTGCCAGCAGCCCCAAGAGGGCTTCCACTGAAGCTTTCTTT
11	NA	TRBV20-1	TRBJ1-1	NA	CSARGGAEAFF	TGCAGTGCTAGGGGGGGGGCTGAAGCTTTCTTT
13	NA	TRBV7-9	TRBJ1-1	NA	CAPTGDRNTEAFF	TGTGCCCCTACCGGAGACAGGAACACTGAAGCTTTCTTT
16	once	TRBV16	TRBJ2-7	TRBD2	CASSDWNSGGSREQYF	TGTGCCAGCAGCGACTGGAACAGCGGGGGATCTCGCGAGCAGTACTTC
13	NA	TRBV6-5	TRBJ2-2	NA	CASSYAFSGELFF	TGTGCCAGCAGTTACGCCTTTAGCGGGGAGCTGTTTTTT
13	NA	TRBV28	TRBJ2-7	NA	CASSLGGTYEQYF	TGTGCCAGCAGTTTGGGGGGTACCTACGAGCAGTACTTC